Sequencing of this TCR beta chain was carried out in a study of T cells expressing NK-cell markers. The overall study: Underlying the TCR beta repertoires were sorted CD3+CD56+NKG2C+, CD3+CD56+NKG2C- and CD3+CD56-NKG2C+ T cells. Study-wide findings and caveats: NKG2C+ dominant clonotypes from over five donors made up about 1.0-7.5% of CD8+ T cells. These clonotypes, the leaders elsewhere, also led the CD3+CD56-NKG2C+ fraction in four donors.

Looked up from germline, CDR1 is SGDLS and CDR2 is YYNGEE. The CDR3 runs 14 residues. As regards this clonotype: Its antigen is still unknown.

5'RACE template switching with UMIs produced the TCR beta cDNA. TCRdb re-called the 5' RACE reads and shows each CDR3 protein once, DNA omitted. The table lists about 370,000 distinct CDR3 sequences. The chain combines TRBV9 with TRBJ2-7; TCRdb's D call of TRBD2 is untestable without DNA. The source material was blood T cells: a sorted CD56 or NKG2C T cell subset, CD4+ or CD8+ T cells, or bulk PBMC T cells (not recorded which). This TCR was recovered from a woman aged 45-60 years in good health. CDR3 amino acids: CASSVGTSGYEQYF.